This T cell receptor (beta chain) was profiled in a study of CD8+ T cells in alopecia areata. RNA extraction and reverse transcription yielded cDNA as sequencing template. Libraries were prepared by immunoSEQ multiplex PCR; TCRdb keeps only in-frame clonotypes and omits some of them. The sample has about 200,000 clones, around three fifths seen once. Germline-derived CDR1 and CDR2 are MNHNY and SVGAGI (reference sequence). The CDR3 has 14 amino acids. After removal of 5 bases from V and 2 bases from J, the junction contained 5 bases not matched to a gene. As part of sample collection, lesional scalp punch biopsies and peripheral blood were taken from alopecia areata patients.

The TCR originated in a human donor with alopecia areata. The rearrangement links TRBV6-6 to TRBJ1-1, with 7 bases matching TRBD1. The sequencing used CD4+ T cells sorted from blood, collected at week 0. CDR3 in amino acids: CASSKGDRNTEAFF. In nucleotides, the CDR3 is TGTGCCAGCAGTAAGGGGGACAGAAACACTGAAGCTTTCTTT.